Here is one T cell receptor (beta chain) with its context. These data are taken from a study of response to subunit inactivated influenza vaccine. Germline CDR1 SEHNR, CDR2 FQNEAQ (reference sequence). The CDR3 covers 15 residues. Trimming stripped 1 base from V and 1 base from J, with 9 bases between. From the RT-PCR reads, TCRdb called clonotypes with MiXCR, one entry per CDR3 protein. This table holds roughly 700,000 distinct CDR3 sequences, approximately 15% found once. This receptor was identified in a man aged 45 to 65 who received an inactivated influenza vaccine. The rearrangement uses TRBV7-9 and TRBJ2-3, with a possible D match to TRBD2 (5 bases). Sequencing used PBMCs from blood, obtained less than 15 days before vaccination. CDR3 in DNA: TGTGCCAGCAGCTTAGAGGTCGGGGGCACAGATACGCAGTATTTT. Translating gives CASSLEVGGTDTQYF.